The clone carrying this T cell receptor (beta chain) was counted many times. Patients selected for sequencing had displayed CD8+CD57+ cell expansion by flow cytometry. The germline CDR1 and CDR2 sequences are SGDLS and YYNGEE. The CDR3 runs to 15 residues. V shed 0 bases and J shed 2 bases, with 11 bases lying between them. Both TCR beta VDJ combination and CDR3 sequence profiling were carried out. Genomic DNA was the template for this profiling. One entry per CDR3 protein results from TCRdb running MiXCR on the reads. The sample lists 170,000 or so distinct CDR3 sequences, about 50% occurring once. This specimen belongs to a study of CD8+CD57+ T cells in acquired aplastic anemia. Whole-study context: Sorted CD4+ plus CD8+ cells gave DNA averaging roughly 3 ug.

The sample taken for sequencing was sorted CD4+, CD8+, or CD8+CD57+ T cells (not recorded which) from PBMCs. This TCR came from a human donor with aplastic anemia. The chain has TRBV9 and TRBJ1-2; no reliable D call. This chain's CDR3 is CASSVASGENYGYTF. Here the CDR3 DNA reads TGTGCCAGCAGCGTAGCTTCTGGGGAAAACTATGGCTACACCTTC.